This T cell receptor (beta chain) was found in a study of T cells in Graves' hyperthyroidism and ophthalmopathy. From RNA transcripts, TCR beta CDR3 regions were amplified. The TCR CDR3 first-round RT-PCR relied on the HTBI primer set. MiXCR, applied by TCRdb to the multiplex PCR reads, yields one record per CDR3 protein. The table records hundreds of thousands of distinct CDR3 sequences, about 15% of them present only once. Stable disease denoted Graves' hyperthyroidism without ophthalmopathy progression within 18 months. This clonotype was detected ten times or more. The V gene end was trimmed by 8 bases and the J gene end by 7 bases; junction bases not matched to a gene: 19. In germline, CDR1 is ENHRY, CDR2 SYGVKD. The CDR3 is made up of 16 amino acids.

The specimen was blood. The genes are TRBV10-3 and TRBJ2-5, with 7 bases matching TRBD2. The receptor's source is a woman aged 18-30 years with Graves' hyperthyroidism. The CDR3 nucleotides read TGTGCCATCGGAGGCCGGGACTACGCGGATCTGGGGACCCAGTACTTC. Amino acid sequence: CAIGGRDYADLGTQYF.